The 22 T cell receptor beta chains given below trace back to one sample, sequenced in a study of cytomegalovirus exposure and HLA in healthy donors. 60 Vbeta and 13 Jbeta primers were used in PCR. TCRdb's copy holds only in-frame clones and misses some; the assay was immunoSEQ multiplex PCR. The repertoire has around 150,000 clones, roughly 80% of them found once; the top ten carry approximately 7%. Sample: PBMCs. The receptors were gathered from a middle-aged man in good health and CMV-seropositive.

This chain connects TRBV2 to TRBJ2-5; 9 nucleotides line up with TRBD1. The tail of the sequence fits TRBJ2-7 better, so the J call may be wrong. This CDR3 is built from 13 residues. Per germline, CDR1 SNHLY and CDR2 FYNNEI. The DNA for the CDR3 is TGTGCCAGTGGAGGGACAGGGAGGGACGAGCAGTACTTC. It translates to CASGGTGRDEQYF.

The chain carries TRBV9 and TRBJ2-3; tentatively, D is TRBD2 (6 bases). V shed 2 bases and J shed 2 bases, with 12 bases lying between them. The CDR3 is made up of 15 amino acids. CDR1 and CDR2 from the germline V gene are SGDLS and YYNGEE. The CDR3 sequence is CASSVWDSPTDTQYF. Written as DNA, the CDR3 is TGTGCCAGCAGCGTTTGGGACTCCCCCACAGATACGCAGTATTTT.

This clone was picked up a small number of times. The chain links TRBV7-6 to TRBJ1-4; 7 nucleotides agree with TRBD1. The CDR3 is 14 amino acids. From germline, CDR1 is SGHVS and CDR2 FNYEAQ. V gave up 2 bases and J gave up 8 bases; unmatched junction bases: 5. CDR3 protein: CASSLRDRWEKLFF. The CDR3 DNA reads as TGTGCCAGCAGCTTAAGGGACAGATGGGAAAAACTGTTTTTT.

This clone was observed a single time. The CDR3 reads CASSERGRQGGYGYTF. In nucleotides, the CDR3 is TGTGCCAGCAGTGAAAGAGGACGACAGGGTGGCTATGGCTACACCTTC. The chain combines TRBV25-1 with TRBJ1-2, with 7 nucleotides matching TRBD1. The ends lost 2 bases at V and 4 bases at J; junction bases unmatched: 10. The germline V gene encodes CDR1 MGHDK and CDR2 SYGVNS. The CDR3 length is 16 residues.

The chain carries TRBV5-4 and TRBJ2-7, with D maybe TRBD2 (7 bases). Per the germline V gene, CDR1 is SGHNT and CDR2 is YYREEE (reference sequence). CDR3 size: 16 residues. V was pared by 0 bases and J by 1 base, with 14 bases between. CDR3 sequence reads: CASSLGLGGASYEQYF. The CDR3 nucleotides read TGTGCCAGCAGCTTGGGGTTAGGGGGGGCTTCCTACGAGCAGTACTTC.

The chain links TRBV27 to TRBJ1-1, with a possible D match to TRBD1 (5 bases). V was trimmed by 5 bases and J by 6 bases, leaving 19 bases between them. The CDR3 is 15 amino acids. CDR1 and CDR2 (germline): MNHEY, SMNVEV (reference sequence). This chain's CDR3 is CASSQTGGLRAEAFF. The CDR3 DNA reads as TGTGCCAGCAGTCAAACGGGGGGTCTGAGGGCTGAAGCTTTCTTT.

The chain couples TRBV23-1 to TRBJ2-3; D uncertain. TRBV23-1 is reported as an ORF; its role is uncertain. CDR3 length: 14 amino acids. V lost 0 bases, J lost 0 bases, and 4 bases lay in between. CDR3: CASSQSSSTDTQYF. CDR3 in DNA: TGCGCCAGCAGTCAATCAAGCAGCACAGATACGCAGTATTTT.

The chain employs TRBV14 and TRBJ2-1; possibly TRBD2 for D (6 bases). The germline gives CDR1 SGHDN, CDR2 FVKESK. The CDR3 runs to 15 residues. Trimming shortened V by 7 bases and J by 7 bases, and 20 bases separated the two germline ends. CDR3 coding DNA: TGTGCCAGCACCCTGAGCGGGTCGGGGGTTAATGAGCAGTTCTTC. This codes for CASTLSGSGVNEQFF.

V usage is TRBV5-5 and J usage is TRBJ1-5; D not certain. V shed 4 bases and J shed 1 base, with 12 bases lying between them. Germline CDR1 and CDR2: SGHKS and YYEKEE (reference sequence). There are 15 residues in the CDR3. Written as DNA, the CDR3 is TGTGCCAGCAGCCTTGGACTACCCAGCAATCAGCCCCAGCATTTT. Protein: CASSLGLPSNQPQHF.

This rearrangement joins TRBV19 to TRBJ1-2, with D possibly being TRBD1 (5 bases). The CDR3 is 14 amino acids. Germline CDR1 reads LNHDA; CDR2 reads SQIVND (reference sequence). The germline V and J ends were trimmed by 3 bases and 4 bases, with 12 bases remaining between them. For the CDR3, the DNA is TGTGCCAGTAGTATCTCCGGGGGAGTCTATGGCTACACCTTC. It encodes CASSISGGVYGYTF. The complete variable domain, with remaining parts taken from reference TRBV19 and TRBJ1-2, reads DGGITQSPKYLFRKEGQNVTLSCEQNLNHDAMYWYRQDPGQGLRLIYYSQIVNDFQKGDIAEGYSVSREKKESFPLTVTSAQKNPTAFYLCASSISGGVYGYTFGSGTRLTVV.

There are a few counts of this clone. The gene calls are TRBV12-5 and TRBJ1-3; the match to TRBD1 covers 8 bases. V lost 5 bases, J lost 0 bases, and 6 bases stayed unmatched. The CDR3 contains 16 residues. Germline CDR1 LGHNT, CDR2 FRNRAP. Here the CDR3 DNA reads TGTGCTAGTGGTCGATGGGACAGGAGCTCTGGAAACACCATATATTTT. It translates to CASGRWDRSSGNTIYF.

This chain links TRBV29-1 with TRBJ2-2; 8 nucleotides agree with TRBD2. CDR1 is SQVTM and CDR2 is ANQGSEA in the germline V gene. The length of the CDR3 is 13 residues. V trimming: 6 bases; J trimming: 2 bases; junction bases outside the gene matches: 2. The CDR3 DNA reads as TGCAGCGTGCGGGGGGCTAACACCGGGGAGCTGTTTTTT. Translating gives CSVRGANTGELFF.

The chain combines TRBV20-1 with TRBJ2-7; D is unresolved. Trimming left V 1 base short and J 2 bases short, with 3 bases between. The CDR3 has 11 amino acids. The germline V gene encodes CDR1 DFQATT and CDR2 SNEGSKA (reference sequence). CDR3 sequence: CSARGPYEQYF. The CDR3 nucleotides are TGCAGTGCTAGAGGGCCCTACGAGCAGTACTTC.

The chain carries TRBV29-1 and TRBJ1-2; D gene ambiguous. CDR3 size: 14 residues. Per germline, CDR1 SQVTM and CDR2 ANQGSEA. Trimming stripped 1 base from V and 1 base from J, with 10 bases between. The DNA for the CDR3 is TGCAGCGTTGAAGGGCAACAAATTAACTATGGCTACACCTTC. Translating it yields CSVEGQQINYGYTF.

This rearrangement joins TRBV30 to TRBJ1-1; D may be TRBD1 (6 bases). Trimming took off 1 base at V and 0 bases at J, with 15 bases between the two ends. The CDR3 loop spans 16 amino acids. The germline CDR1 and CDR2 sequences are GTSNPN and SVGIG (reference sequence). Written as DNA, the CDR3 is TGTGCCTGGAGTGCGAAGGGAGGGACACTGAACACTGAAGCTTTCTTT. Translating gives CAWSAKGGTLNTEAFF. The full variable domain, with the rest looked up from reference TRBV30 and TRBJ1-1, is SQTIHQWPATLVQPVGSPLSLECTVEGTSNPNLYWYRQAAGRGLQLLFYSVGIGQISSEVPQNLSASRPQDRQFILSSKKLLLSDSGFYLCAWSAKGGTLNTEAFFGQGTRLTVV.

This CDR3 reads CASSSSGRPDSTQYF. CDR3 bases: TGTGCCAGCAGCAGTAGCGGGAGGCCCGATTCTACGCAGTATTTT. The chain links TRBV7-3 to TRBJ2-3; the match to TRBD2 covers 10 bases. CDR1 is SGHTA, CDR2 FQGTGA, per germline. Trimming cost V 5 bases and J 8 bases; bases outside gene matches: 10. The CDR3 spans 15 residues.

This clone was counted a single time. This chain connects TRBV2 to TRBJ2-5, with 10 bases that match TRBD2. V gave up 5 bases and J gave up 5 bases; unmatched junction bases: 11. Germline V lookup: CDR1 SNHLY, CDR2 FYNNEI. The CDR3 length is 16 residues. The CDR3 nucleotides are TGTGCCAGCAGTCCGCGGACTAGCGGAGTCGGGGAGACCCAGTACTTC. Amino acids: CASSPRTSGVGETQYF.

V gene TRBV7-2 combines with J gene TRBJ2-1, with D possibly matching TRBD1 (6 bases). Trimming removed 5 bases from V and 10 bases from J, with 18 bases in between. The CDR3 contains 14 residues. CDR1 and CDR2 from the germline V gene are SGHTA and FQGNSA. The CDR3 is CASSRQVPLGEQFF. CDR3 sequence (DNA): TGTGCCAGCAGCCGACAGGTCCCCCTCGGGGAGCAGTTCTTC.

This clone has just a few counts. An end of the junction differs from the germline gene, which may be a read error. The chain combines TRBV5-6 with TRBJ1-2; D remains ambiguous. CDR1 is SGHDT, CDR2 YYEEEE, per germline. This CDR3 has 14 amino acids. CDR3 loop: CASSFWQGNYGYPF. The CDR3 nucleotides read TGTGCCAGCAGCTTTTGGCAAGGAAACTATGGCTACCCCTTC. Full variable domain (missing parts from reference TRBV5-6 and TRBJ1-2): DAGVTQSPTHLIKTRGQQVTLRCSPKSGHDTVSWYQQALGQGPQFIFQYYEEEERQRGNFPDRFSGHQFPNYSSELNVNALLLGDSALYLCASSFWQGNYGYPFGSGTRLTVV.

The CDR3 region is CASSLGRGYGYTF. The CDR3 DNA follows: TGTGCCAGCAGCTTAGGGCGGGGCTATGGCTACACCTTC. The genes are TRBV7-3 and TRBJ1-2; unclear D gene. CDR1 is SGHTA and CDR2 is FQGTGA in the germline V gene. Trimming removed 2 bases at V and 4 bases at J, with 8 bases between. The CDR3 contains 13 residues.

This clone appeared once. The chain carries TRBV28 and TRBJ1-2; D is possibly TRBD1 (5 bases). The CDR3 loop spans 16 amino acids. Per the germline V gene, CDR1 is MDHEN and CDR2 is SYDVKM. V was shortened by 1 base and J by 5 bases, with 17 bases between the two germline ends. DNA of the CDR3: TGTGCCAGCAGTTTATCGCCCCCAGGGCGCCGGTATGGCTACACCTTC. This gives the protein CASSLSPPGRRYGYTF.

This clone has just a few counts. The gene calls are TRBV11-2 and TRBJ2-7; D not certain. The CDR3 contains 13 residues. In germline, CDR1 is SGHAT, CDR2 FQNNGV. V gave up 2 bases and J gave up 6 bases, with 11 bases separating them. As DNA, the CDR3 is TGTGCCAGCAGCTTATGGTCCGAGGCCGAGCAGTACTTC. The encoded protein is CASSLWSEAEQYF.